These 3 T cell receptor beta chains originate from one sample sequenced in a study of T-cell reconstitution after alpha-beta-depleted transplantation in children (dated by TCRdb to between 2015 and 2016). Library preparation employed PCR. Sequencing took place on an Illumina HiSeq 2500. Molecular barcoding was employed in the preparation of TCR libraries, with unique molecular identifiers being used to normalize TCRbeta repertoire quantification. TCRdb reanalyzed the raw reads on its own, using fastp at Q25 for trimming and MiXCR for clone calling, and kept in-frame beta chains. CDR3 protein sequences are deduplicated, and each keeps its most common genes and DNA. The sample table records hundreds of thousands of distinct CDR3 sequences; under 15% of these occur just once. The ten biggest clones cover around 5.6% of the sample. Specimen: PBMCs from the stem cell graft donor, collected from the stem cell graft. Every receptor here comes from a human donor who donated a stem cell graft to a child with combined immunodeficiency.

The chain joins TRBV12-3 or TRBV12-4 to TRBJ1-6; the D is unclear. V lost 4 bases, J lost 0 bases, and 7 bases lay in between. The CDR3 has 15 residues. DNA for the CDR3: TGTGCCAGCAGTTGGACGAGCTCCTATAATTCACCCCTCCACTTT. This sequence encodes CASSWTSSYNSPLHF.

This CDR3 reads CSVVLGLGNTEAFF. The CDR3 bases are TGCAGCGTTGTTCTGGGGCTAGGGAACACTGAAGCTTTCTTT. This chain uses TRBV29-1 with TRBJ1-1, with D perhaps TRBD1 (5 bases). The CDR3 covers 14 residues. V shed 4 bases and J shed 1 base, with 13 bases lying between them. Germline V CDR1 and CDR2: SQVTM, ANQGSEA.

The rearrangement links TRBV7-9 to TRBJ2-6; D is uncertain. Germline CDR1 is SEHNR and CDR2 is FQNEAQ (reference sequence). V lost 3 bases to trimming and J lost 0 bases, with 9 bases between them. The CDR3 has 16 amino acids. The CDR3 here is CASSFQGTSGANVLTF. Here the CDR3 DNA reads TGTGCCAGCAGCTTTCAAGGAACCTCTGGGGCCAACGTCCTGACTTTC. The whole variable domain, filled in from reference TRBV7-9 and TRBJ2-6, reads DTGVSQNPRHKITKRGQNVTFRCDPISEHNRLYWYRQTLGQGPEFLTYFQNEAQLEKSRLLSDRFSAERPKGSFSTLEIQRTEQGDSAMYLCASSFQGTSGANVLTFGAGSRLTVL.